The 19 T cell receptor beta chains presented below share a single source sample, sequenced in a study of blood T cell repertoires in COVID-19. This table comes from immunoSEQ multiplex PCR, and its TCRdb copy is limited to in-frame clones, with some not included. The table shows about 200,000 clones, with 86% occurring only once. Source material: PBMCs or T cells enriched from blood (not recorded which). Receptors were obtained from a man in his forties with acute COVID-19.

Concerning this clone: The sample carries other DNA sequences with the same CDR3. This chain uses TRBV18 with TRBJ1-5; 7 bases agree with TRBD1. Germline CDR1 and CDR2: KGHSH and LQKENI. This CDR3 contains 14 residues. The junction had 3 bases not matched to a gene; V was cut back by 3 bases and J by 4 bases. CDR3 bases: TGTGCCAGCTCACCCGGGACAGAGAATCAGCCCCAGCATTTT. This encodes CASSPGTENQPQHF.

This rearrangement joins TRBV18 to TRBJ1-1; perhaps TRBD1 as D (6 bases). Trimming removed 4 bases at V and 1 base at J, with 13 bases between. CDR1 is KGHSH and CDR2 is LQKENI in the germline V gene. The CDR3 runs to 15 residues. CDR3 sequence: CASSLRDTWNTEAFF. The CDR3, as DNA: TGTGCCAGCTCACTACGGGACACCTGGAACACTGAAGCTTTCTTT.

The CDR3 region has the DNA TGTGCCAGCAGCACCCGGACAGGAAAGAACACTGAAGCTTTCTTT. Its translation is CASSTRTGKNTEAFF. This chain joins TRBV9 and TRBJ1-1; 7 bases align to TRBD1. Trimming cost V 4 bases and J 1 base; bases outside gene matches: 7. Looked up from germline, CDR1 is SGDLS and CDR2 is YYNGEE. The CDR3 consists of 15 residues.

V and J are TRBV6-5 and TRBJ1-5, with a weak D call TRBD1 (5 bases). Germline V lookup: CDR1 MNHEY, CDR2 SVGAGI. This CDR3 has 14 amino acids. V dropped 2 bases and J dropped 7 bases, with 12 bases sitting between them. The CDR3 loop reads CASSYVRGGQPQHF. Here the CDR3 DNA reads TGTGCCAGCAGTTACGTCCGTGGGGGGCAGCCCCAGCATTTT.

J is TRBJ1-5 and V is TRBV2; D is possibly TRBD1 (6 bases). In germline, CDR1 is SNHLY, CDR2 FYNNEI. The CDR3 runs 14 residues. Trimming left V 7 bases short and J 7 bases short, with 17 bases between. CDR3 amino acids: CASTRDTGKQPQHF. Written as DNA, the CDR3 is TGTGCCAGCACTAGGGACACAGGGAAACAGCCCCAGCATTTT.

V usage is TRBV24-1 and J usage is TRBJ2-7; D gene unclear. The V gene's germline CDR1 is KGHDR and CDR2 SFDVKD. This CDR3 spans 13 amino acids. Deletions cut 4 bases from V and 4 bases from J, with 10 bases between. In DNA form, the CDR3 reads TGTGCCACCAGTGACGCACTCTGGTACGAGCAGTACTTC. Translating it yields CATSDALWYEQYF.

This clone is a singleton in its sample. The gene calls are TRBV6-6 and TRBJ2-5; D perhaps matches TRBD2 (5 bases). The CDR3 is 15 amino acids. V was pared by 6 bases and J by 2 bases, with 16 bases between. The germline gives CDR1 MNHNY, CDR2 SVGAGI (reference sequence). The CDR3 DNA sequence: TGTGCCAGCAGAACTCGGACTCGATCGCAAGAGACCCAGTACTTC. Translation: CASRTRTRSQETQYF.

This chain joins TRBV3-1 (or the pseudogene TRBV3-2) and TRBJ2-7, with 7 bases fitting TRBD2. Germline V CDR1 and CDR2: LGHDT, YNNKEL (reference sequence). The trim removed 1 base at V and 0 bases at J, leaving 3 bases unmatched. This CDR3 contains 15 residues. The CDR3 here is CASSQVAGASYEQYF. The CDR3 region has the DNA TGTGCCAGCAGCCAAGTTGCGGGAGCCTCCTACGAGCAGTACTTC.

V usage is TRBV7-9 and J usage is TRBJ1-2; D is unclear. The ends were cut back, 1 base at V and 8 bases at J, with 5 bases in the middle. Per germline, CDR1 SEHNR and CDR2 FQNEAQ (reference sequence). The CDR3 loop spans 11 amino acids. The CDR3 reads CASSLGRGYTF. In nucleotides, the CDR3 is TGTGCCAGCAGCTTAGGGAGGGGCTACACCTTC.

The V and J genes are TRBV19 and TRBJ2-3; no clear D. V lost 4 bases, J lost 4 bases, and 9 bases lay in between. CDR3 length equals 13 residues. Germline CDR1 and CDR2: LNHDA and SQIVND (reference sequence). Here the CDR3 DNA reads TGTGCCAGTAGTACCCCCCGTGCAGATACGCAGTATTTT. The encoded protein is CASSTPRADTQYF.

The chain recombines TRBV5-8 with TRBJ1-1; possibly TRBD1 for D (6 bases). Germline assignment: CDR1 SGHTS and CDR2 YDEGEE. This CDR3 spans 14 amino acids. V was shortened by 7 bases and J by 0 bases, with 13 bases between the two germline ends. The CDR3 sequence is CASLPWTVNTEAFF. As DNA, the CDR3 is TGTGCCAGCCTTCCCTGGACAGTGAACACTGAAGCTTTCTTT. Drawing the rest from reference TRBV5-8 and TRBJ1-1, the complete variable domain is EAGVTQSPTHLIKTRGQQATLRCSPISGHTSVYWYQQALGLGLQFLLWYDEGEERNRGNFPPRFSGRQFPNYSSELNVNALELEDSALYLCASLPWTVNTEAFFGQGTRLTVV.

The CDR3 is CASTRDRIGYTF. Here the CDR3 DNA reads TGTGCCAGCACCCGGGACAGGATTGGCTACACCTTC. The J gene is TRBJ1-2, the V gene TRBV6-5; 8 bases are shared with TRBD1. The junction had 5 bases not matched to a gene; V was cut back by 7 bases and J by 7 bases. The CDR3 covers 12 residues. Germline lookup yields CDR1 MNHEY and CDR2 SVGAGI.

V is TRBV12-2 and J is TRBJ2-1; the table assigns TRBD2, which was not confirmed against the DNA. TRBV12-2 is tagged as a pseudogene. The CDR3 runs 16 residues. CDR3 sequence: CASRLRTSGRSNEQFF. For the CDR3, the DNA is TGTGCAAGTCGCTTACGGACTAGCGGGAGGAGTAATGAGCAGTTCTTC.

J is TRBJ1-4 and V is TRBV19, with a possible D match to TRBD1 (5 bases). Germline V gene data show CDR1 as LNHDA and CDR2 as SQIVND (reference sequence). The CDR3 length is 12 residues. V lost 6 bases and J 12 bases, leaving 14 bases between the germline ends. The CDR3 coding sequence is TGTGCCAGTAGGCTCGGGGGGGGACAACTGTTTTTT. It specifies CASRLGGGQLFF. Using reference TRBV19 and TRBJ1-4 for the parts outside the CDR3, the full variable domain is DGGITQSPKYLFRKEGQNVTLSCEQNLNHDAMYWYRQDPGQGLRLIYYSQIVNDFQKGDIAEGYSVSREKKESFPLTVTSAQKNPTAFYLCASRLGGGQLFFGSGTQLSVL.

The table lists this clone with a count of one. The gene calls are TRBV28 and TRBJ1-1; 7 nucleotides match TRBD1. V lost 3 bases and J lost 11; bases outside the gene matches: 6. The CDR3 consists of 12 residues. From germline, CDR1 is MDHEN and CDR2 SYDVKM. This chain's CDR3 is CASSFRGLVAFF. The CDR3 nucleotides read TGTGCCAGCAGTTTTAGGGGGCTCGTTGCTTTCTTT.

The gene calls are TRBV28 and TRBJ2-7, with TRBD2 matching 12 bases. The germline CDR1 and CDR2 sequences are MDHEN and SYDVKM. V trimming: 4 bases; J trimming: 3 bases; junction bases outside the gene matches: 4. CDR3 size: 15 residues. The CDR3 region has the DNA TGTGCCAGCAGTTCACCGGGACTAGCGGGCTACGAGCAGTACTTC. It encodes CASSSPGLAGYEQYF.

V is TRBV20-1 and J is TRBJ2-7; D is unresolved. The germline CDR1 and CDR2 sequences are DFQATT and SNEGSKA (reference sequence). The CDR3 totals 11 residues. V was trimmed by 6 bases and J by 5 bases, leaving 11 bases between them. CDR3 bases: TGCAGTGCCCCCTTGGCAGACGAGCAGTACTTC. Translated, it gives CSAPLADEQYF.

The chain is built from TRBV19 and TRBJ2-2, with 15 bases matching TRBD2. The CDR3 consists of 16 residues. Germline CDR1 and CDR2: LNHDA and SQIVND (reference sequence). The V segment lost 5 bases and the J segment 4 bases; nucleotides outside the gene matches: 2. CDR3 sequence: CASSPGLAGGTGELFF. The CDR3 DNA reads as TGTGCCAGTAGTCCGGGACTAGCGGGAGGCACCGGGGAGCTGTTTTTT.

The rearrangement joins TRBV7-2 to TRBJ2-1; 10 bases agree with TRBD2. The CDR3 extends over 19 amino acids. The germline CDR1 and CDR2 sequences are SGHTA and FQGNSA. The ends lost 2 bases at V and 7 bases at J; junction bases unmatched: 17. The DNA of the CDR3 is TGTGCCAGCAGCTTACGGTTAACAGTACTAGCGGGAAGGAAAAATGAGCAGTTCTTC. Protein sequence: CASSLRLTVLAGRKNEQFF.